The T cell receptor (beta chain) under discussion was sequenced for a study of blood T cells in healthy people across ages. Findings of the study overall: With unsorted PBMCs, a conclusive comparison of naive versus antigen-experienced cells was not possible. The fall in TCR beta diversity per million T cells was roughly linear with age. Changes seen in expanded clonotypes were possibly confounded by donor CMV status left unknown.

The germline V gene encodes CDR1 SGHTA and CDR2 FQGNSA. The CDR3 runs to 16 residues. Combining a sample-barcoded 5' primer with a J-beta primer mix, a second PCR ran for about 7 to 11 cycles. Each CDR3 protein gets one entry after TCRdb re-called the 5' RACE reads with MiXCR. The sample consists of about 1.8 million distinct CDR3 sequences, roughly 49% of them appearing once. The sample holds one count of this clonotype. Its antigen is currently unknown. The junction does not match germline at one end; this may be a read error. This TCR was recovered from a woman aged 40 to 55 in good health. The sequencing sample was made of blood. The J gene is TRBJ2-1, the V gene TRBV7-2; no clear D. CDR3 loop: CASSPELMANYDEQFF. The DNA for the CDR3 is TGTGCCAGCAGCCCCGAGTTGATGGCGAACTACGATGAGCAGTTCTTC. The full variable domain, completed using reference TRBV7-2 and TRBJ2-1, is GAGVSQSPSNKVTEKGKDVELRCDPISGHTALYWYRQSLGQGLEFLIYFQGNSAPDKSGLPSDRFSAERTGGSVSTLTIQRTQQEDSAVYLCASSPELMANYDEQFFGPGTRLTVL.